This T cell receptor beta chain was identified in a study of patients and donors after allogeneic stem cell transplantation. This clonotype was counted at least ten times. TCRdb reprocessed the RT-PCR reads with MiXCR, giving one entry per CDR3 protein. Altogether approximately 210,000 distinct CDR3 sequences are present, approximately 41% being singletons, with the ten largest covering about 30%. CDR3 length: 13 amino acids. With 6 bases removed from V and 7 bases from J, the gap between germline ends came to 16 bases. The TCR sequence derives from a human donor who was either an allogeneic HSCT recipient or a stem cell or donor lymphocyte infusion donor (not recorded which). It is not recorded whose cells these are; they may come from a transplant donor. The chain employs TRBV12-3 or TRBV12-4 and TRBJ2-7; maybe TRBD1 (5 bases). The sample taken for sequencing was blood, either unsorted or a sorted T cell fraction (not recorded which). The CDR3 nucleotides read TGTGCCAGCAGCTTCCTGGACACCCCGGAGCAGTACTTC. Translating gives CASSFLDTPEQYF.